What follows is one T cell receptor (beta chain) and its context. What it recognizes is unknown. Here immunoSEQ multiplex PCR was the method, and the copy in TCRdb shows in-frame clones only, minus some. The table includes under 40,000 clones, 78% detected once. The source of the sample is a study of T cell responses to AZD1222 COVID-19 vaccine. Study-wide findings and caveats: The donor cohort was predominantly white British with a female majority, and clonal diversity may have been underestimated. Vaccine-associated CD4 TCRs ranged over spike, dominating at 160-218 and 743-854. Spike-specific TCR breadth rose after two AZD1222 doses, and depth rose as well. Samples come after the peak T cell response, not at day 14.

This clonotype was obtained from an adult who received the AZD1222 COVID-19 vaccine. The material was peripheral blood, obtained 28 days after the second AZD1222 dose.

The CDR3 DNA sequence: TGTGCCAGCAGCCAAGATCCCGCCAGTCCCTCCTACAATGAGCAGTTCTTC. Its protein is CASSQDPASPSYNEQFF. The V gene is TRBV4-2, the J gene TRBJ2-1; D gene ambiguous. The CDR3 runs 17 residues. Trimming stripped 0 bases from V and 0 bases from J, with 12 bases between. Germline loops: CDR1 LGHNA, CDR2 YNFKEQ.